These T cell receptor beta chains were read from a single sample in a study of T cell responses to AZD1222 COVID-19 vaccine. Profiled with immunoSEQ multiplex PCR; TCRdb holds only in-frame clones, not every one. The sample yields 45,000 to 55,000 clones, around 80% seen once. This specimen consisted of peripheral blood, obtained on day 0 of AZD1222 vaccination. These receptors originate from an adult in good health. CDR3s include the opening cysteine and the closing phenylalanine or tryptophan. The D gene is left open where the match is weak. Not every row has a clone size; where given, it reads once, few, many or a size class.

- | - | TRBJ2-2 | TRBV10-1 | TGCGCCAGCAGTTGGCAGGCAGGCACCGGGGAGCTGTTTTTT | CASSWQAGTGELFF
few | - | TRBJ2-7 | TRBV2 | TGTGCCAGCAGTGAAGCGAGGGACCCCGAGCAGTACTTC | CASSEARDPEQYF
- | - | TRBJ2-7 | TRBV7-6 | TGTGCCAGCAGCCTGCCCCCCTACGAGCAGTACTTC | CASSLPPYEQYF
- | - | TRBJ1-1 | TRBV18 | TGTGCCAGCTCACTAGGATTGAACACTGAAGCTTTCTTT | CASSLGLNTEAFF
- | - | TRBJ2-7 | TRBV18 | TGTGCCAGCTCACGACCGGGCCCCTACGAGCAGTACTTC | CASSRPGPYEQYF
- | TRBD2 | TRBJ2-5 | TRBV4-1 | TGCGCCAGCAGCCCCCAAGGGACTAGCGGGATTGAGACCCAGTACTTC | CASSPQGTSGIETQYF
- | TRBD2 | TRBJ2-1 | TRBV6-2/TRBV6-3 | TGTGCCAGCAGTTTACAAGAGTCCGGGACTAGCAGACACAATGAGCAGTTCTTC | CASSLQESGTSRHNEQFF
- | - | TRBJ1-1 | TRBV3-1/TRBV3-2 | TGTGCCAGCAGCCAATCCCTCCGGACAAGCACTGAAGCTTTCTTT | CASSQSLRTSTEAFF
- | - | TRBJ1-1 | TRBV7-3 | TGTGCCAGCACCTCCGCCCGGGTAGGCCCAGCCACTGAAGCTTTCTTT | CASTSARVGPATEAFF
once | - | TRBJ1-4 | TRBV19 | TGTGCCAGTAGCACGGACAGCCGGCAAGGGGAAAAACTGTTTTTT | CASSTDSRQGEKLFF
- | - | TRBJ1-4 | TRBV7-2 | TGTGCCAGCAGCCCTGGGGGCAGAAGGGTAGAAAAACTGTTTTTT | CASSPGGRRVEKLFF
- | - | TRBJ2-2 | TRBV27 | TGTGCCAGCAGTATGGGAGCCGGGGAGCTGTTTTTT | CASSMGAGELFF
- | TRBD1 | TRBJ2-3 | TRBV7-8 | TGTGCCAGCAGCTACGGGACAGATACAGATACGCAGTATTTT | CASSYGTDTDTQYF
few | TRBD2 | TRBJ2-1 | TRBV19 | TGTGCCAGTAGTGACGAAGCGGGAGGGCCATACAATGAGCAGTTCTTC | CASSDEAGGPYNEQFF
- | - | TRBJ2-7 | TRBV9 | TGTGCCAGCAGCGTAGGGGGCTCAGCCTACGAGCAGTACTTC | CASSVGGSAYEQYF
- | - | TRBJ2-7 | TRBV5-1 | TGCGCCAGCAGCTTGAGGGGGTACGACGAGCAGTACTTC | CASSLRGYDEQYF
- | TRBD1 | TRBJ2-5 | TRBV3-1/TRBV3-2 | TGTGCCAGCAGCCAGACCCCACACGGACAGGGTGGAGAGACCCAGTACTTC | CASSQTPHGQGGETQYF
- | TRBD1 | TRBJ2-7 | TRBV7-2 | TGTGCCAGCAGCTTAGTCCCGCGACAGGGGGCACGGGAGCAGTACTTC | CASSLVPRQGAREQYF
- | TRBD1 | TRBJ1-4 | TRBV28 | TGTGCCAGCAGTTCCCCGGGACAGGGGGCGCGAAAACTGTTTTTT | CASSSPGQGARKLFF
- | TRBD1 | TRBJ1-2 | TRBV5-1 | TGCGCCAGCAGCTTAGGGACAGTGGGGGGCTACACCTTC | CASSLGTVGGYTF
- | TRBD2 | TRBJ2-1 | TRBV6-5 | TGTGCCAGCAGTCACCTGAGCGGGAGAAGCAATGAGCAGTTCTTC | CASSHLSGRSNEQFF
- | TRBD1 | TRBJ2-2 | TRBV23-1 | TGCGCCACCGGGACAGGTGGGAACACCGGGGAGCTGTTTTTT | CATGTGGNTGELFF
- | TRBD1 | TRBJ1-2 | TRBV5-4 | TGTGCCAGCAGCTTGGGGCAGGGGGCGCGCGGCTACACCTTC | CASSLGQGARGYTF
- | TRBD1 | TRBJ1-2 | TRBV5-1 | TGCGCCAGCAGCTTGGACTCGACAGGGGGCAGGATGGACTATGGCTACACCTTC | CASSLDSTGGRMDYGYTF
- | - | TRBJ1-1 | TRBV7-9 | TGTGCCAGCAGCTTAGTTATGGGCGGGAACACTGAAGCTTTCTTT | CASSLVMGGNTEAFF
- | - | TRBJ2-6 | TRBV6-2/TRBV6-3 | TGTGCCGGCAGTTACGCGGGATCTTTCTCTGGGGCCAACGTCCTGACTTTC | CAGSYAGSFSGANVLTF
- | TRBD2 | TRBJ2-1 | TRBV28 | TGTGCCAGCAATCTCCCCTATAGCGGGAGTAGTGACAATGAGCAGTTCTTC | CASNLPYSGSSDNEQFF
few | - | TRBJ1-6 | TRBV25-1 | TGTGCCAGTACACAGGGAGTCATGGATAATTCACCCCTCCACTTT | CASTQGVMDNSPLHF
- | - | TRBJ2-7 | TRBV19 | TGTGCCACCTCCGGAGTCGGGAAAACCTACGAGCAGTACTTC | CATSGVGKTYEQYF
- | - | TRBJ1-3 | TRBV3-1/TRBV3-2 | TGTGCCAGCAGGCCCCGTGGACTCGGAAACACCATATATTTT | CASRPRGLGNTIYF
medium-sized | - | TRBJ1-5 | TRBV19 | TGTGCCAGTAGTATCCCCGGCAGGGCTTGGCCCCAGCATTTT | CASSIPGRAWPQHF
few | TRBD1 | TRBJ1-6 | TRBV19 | TGTGCCAGTAGTACACAGGGGGCGAAGAATTCACCCCTCCACTTT | CASSTQGAKNSPLHF
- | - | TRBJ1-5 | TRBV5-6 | TGTGCCAGCAGCGACGGACTGGGGGGCAATCAGCCCCAGCATTTT | CASSDGLGGNQPQHF
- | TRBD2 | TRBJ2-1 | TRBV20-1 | TGCAGTGCCAGTTCTCCGGGACTAGCCCCCAATGAGCAGTTCTTC | CSASSPGLAPNEQFF
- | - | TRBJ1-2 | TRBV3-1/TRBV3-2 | TGTGCCAGCAGCCAAATTGGAGGCTACACCTTC | CASSQIGGYTF
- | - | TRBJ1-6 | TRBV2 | TGTGCCAGCAGTGCTAAGGGGGGTCTCCACTTT | CASSAKGGLHF
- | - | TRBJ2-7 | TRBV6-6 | TGTGCCAGCAAGCCCACTCTGTTAAGCTCCTACGAGCAGTACTTC | CASKPTLLSSYEQYF
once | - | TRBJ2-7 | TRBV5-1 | TGCGCCAGCAGCACCGCCGGGACGGCCGCCTACGAGCAGTACTTC | CASSTAGTAAYEQYF
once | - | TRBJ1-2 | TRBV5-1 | TGCGCCAGCAGCTTAGGCGGAATCTATGGCTACACCTTC | CASSLGGIYGYTF
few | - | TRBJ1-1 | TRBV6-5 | TGTGCCAGCAGCTTCTCGACAGGTGAAGCTTTCTTT | CASSFSTGEAFF
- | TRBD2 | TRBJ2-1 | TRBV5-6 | TGTGCCAGCAGCTCTATAGCGGGAAACTACAATGAGCAGTTCTTC | CASSSIAGNYNEQFF
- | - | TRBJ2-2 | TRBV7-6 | TGTGCCAGCAGCTTAGCTGTATCGGGGACGGCGAACACCGGGGAGCTGTTTTTT | CASSLAVSGTANTGELFF
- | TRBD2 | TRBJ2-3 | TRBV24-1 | TGTGCCACCAGTGATTTCAGGACTAGCGGGGCCACAGATACGCAGTATTTT | CATSDFRTSGATDTQYF
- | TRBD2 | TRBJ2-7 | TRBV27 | TGTGCCAGCAGTTCATACGCCGCCTCTAGCGGGAGGTCCTACGAGCAGTACTTC | CASSSYAASSGRSYEQYF
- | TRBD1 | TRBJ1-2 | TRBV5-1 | TGCGCCAGCAGCTTGACCCAGGGGGCAGATGGCTACACCTTC | CASSLTQGADGYTF
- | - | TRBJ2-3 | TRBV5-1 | TGCGCCAGCAGCTTGGGTCGCGGCCTGTCCATAGGATCAGATACGCAGTATTTT | CASSLGRGLSIGSDTQYF
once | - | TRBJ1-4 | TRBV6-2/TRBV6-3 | TGTGCCAGCAGTGCGACAGGCAATGAAAAACTGTTTTTT | CASSATGNEKLFF